This TCR beta chain appears in the sequencing data of a study of T cell changes during pregnancy in multiple sclerosis. Germline CDR1 reads MNHNS; CDR2 reads SASEGT. V lost 3 bases to trimming and J lost 0 bases, with 11 bases between them. The CDR3 spans 16 residues. Sequencing used immunoSEQ multiplex PCR; TCRdb keeps in-frame clones, though not all of them. The table shows more than 75,000 clones, with just under 95% occurring only once. This material consisted of peripheral blood, taken in the first trimester of pregnancy. The origin of this receptor is a female donor with multiple sclerosis, enrolled in a pregnancy study. The gene calls are TRBV6-1 and TRBJ1-4; tentative D call: TRBD1 (5 bases). For the CDR3, the DNA is TGTGCCAGCAGTGAGAGACAGAGACCAACTAATGAAAAACTGTTTTTT. Encoded protein: CASSERQRPTNEKLFF.